The subject of this entry is one T cell receptor beta chain. This sample was included in a study of blood T cells in healthy people across ages. The CDR3 totals 16 residues. V shed 1 base and J shed 7 bases, with 17 bases lying between them. The germline CDR1 and CDR2 sequences are SGHTA and FQGNSA. PCR was performed a second time for roughly 7 to 12 cycles using a sample-barcoded 5' primer and a J-beta primer mix. A template-switch adaptor with 12 random nucleotides tagged each cDNA molecule. Via MiXCR, TCRdb re-called the 5' RACE reads, giving one row per CDR3 protein. The sample lists some 370,000 distinct CDR3 sequences, approximately 52% occurring once.

This sequence originates from a man in his 60s in good health. The source material was blood. This chain connects TRBV7-2 to TRBJ1-5; no reliable D call. The CDR3 region has the DNA TGTGCCAGCAGCTTAGACCCTACGGGCAGGTTGCAGCCCCAGCATTTT. Its translation: CASSLDPTGRLQPQHF.